Sequencing of this T cell receptor beta chain was carried out in a study of T-cell reconstitution after alpha-beta-depleted transplantation in children. Study-level results: Newly generated T cells supplied most T-cell counts and diversity one year post-transplant. About two months after transplant, alpha-beta T cells reportedly came from several hundred expanded graft clones. Surviving recipient T cells and thymic progenitors produced the high day-60 TCRbeta diversity seen in some patients.

Details on this clonotype: Its antigen is not known.

J gave up 0 bases and V 0 bases, and 14 bases lay outside the gene matches. This CDR3 region has 21 residues. Germline V gene data show CDR1 as SGHAT and CDR2 as FQDESV (reference sequence). The TCRbeta library was prepared with unique molecular identifiers. TCRdb re-analysed the PCR reads in MiXCR, keeping a single row per CDR3 protein. The sample comprises around 960,000 distinct CDR3 sequences, roughly 29% of which are singletons, and about 28% rests with the top ten. The source material was PBMCs, mostly from graft donor cells, sampled 360 days after TCRalphabeta/CD19-depleted stem cell transplant. This rearrangement joins TRBV11-1 to TRBJ2-6; 7 bases align to TRBD1. The sequence was obtained from a boy under two years old who had a stem cell transplant for SCID, so the T cells may come from the graft donor. CDR3 sequence reads: CASSLAALGQLVGSGANVLTF. The CDR3 DNA reads as TGTGCCAGCAGCTTAGCCGCCCTGGGACAGCTAGTTGGCTCTGGGGCCAACGTCCTGACTTTC.